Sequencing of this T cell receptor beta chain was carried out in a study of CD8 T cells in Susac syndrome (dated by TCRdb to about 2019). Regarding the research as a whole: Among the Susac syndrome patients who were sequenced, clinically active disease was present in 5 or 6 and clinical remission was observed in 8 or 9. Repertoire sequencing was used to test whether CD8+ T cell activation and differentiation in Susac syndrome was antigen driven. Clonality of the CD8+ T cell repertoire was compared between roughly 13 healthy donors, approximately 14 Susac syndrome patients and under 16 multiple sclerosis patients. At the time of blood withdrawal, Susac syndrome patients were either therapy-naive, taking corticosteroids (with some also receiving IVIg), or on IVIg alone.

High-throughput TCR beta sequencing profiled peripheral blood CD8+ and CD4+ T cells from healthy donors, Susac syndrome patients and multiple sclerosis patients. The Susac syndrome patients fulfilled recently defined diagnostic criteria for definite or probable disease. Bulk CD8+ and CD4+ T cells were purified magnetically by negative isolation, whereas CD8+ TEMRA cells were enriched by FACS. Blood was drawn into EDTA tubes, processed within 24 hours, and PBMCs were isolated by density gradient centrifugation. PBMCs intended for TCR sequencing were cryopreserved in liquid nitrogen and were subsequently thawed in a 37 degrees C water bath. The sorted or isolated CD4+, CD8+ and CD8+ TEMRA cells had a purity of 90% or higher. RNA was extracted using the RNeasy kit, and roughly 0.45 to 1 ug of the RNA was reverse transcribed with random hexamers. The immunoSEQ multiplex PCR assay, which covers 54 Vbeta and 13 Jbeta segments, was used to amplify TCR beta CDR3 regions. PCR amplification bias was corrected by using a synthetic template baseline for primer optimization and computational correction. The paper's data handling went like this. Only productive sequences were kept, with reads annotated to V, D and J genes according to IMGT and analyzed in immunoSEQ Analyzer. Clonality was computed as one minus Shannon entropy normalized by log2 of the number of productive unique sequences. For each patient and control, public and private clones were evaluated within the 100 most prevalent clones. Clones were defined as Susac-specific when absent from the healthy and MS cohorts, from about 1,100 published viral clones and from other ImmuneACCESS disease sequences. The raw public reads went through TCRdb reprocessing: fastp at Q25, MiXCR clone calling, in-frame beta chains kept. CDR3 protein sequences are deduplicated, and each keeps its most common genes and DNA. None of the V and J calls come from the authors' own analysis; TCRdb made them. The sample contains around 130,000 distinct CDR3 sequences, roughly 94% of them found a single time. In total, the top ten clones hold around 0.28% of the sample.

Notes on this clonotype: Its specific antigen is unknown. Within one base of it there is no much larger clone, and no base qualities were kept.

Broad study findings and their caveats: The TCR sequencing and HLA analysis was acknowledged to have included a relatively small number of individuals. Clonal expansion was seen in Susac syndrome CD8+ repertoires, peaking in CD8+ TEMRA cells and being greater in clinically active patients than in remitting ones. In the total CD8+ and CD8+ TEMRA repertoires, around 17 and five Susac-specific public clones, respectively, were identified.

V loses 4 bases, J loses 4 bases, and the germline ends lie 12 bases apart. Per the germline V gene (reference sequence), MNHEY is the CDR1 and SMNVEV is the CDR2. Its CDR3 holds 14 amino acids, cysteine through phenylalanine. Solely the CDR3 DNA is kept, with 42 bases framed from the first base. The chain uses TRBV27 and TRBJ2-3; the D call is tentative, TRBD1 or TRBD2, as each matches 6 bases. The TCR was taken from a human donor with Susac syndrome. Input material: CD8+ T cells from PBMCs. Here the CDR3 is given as CASSSTRGADTQYF. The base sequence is TGTGCCAGCAGTTCGACTAGGGGGGCAGATACGCAGTATTTT.